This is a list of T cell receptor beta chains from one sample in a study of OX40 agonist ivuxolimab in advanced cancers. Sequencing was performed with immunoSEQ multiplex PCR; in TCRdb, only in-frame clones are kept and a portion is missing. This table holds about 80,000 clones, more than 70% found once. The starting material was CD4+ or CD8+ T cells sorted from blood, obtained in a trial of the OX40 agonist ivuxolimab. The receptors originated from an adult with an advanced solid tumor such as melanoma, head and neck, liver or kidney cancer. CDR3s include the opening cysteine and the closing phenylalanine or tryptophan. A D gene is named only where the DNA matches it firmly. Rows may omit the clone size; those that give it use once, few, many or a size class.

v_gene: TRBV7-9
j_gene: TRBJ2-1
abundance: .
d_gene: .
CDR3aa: CASSRRLQLWNEQFF
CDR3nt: TGTGCCAGCAGCCGACGCTTACAGCTCTGGAATGAGCAGTTCTTC

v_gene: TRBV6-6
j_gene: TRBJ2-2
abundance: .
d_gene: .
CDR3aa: CASSYRSGVNTGELFF
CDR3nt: TGTGCCAGCAGTTACCGTTCGGGAGTAAACACCGGGGAGCTGTTTTTT

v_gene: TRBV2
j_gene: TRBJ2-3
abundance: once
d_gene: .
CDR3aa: CASRALGDTQYF
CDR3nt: TGTGCCAGCAGAGCCCTTGGGGATACGCAGTATTTT

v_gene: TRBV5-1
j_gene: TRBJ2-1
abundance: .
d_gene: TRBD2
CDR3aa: CASSPIGTSANNEQFF
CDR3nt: TGCGCCAGCAGCCCTATCGGGACTAGCGCCAACAATGAGCAGTTCTTC

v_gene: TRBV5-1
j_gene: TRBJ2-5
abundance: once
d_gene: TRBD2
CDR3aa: CASSNGLAGAQETQYF
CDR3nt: TGCGCCAGCAGCAATGGACTAGCGGGGGCACAAGAGACCCAGTACTTC

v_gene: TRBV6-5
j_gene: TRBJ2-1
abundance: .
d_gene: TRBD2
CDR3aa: CASSPPQRGYNEQFF
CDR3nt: TGTGCCAGCAGCCCCCCCCAGCGGGGTTACAATGAGCAGTTCTTC

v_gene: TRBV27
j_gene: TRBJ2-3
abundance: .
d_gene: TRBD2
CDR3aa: CASSFATRTSADTQYF
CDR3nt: TGTGCCAGCAGTTTTGCCACCCGGACTAGCGCAGATACGCAGTATTTT

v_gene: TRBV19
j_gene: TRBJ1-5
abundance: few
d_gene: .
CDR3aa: CASKVPGSNQPQHF
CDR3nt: TGTGCCAGTAAGGTACCAGGGAGCAATCAGCCCCAGCATTTT

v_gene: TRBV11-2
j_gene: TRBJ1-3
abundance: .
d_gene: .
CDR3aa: CASSLSTPVQSGNTIYF
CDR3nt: TGTGCCAGCAGCTTGTCGACTCCTGTTCAATCAGGAAACACCATATATTTT

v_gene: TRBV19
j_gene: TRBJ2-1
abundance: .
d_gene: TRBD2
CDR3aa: CASTRAGGNEQFF
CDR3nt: TGTGCCAGCACCCGAGCGGGGGGGAATGAGCAGTTCTTC

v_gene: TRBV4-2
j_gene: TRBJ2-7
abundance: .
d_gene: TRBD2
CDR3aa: CASSRELAGSSYEQYF
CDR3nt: TGTGCCAGCAGCCGAGAACTAGCGGGTAGCTCCTACGAGCAGTACTTC

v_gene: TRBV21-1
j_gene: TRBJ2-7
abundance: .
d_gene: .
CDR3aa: CASSTPGPHFSRTPYF
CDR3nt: TGTGCCAGCAGCACCCCGGGACCGCATTTCTCTCGGACGCCGTACTTC

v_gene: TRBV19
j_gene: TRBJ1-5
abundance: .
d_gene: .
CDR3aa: CASSARTDYSNQPQHF
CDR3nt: TGTGCCAGTAGTGCGAGGACAGATTATAGCAATCAGCCCCAGCATTTT

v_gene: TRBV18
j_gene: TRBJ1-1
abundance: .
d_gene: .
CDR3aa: CASSPRGGNTEAFF
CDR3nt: TGTGCCAGCTCACCTCGGGGGGGGAACACTGAAGCTTTCTTT

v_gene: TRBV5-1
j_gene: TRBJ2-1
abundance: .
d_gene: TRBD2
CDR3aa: CASSPTQPAGAAEQFF
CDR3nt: TGCGCCAGCAGCCCGACCCAACCAGCGGGAGCTGCTGAGCAGTTCTTC

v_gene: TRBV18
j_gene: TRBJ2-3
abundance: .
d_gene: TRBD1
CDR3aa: CASSPRTGGTDTQYF
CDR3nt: TGTGCCAGCTCACCACGGACAGGGGGCACAGATACGCAGTATTTT

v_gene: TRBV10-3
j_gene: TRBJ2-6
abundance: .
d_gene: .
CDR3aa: CAISEPRISGANVLTF
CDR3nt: TGTGCCATCAGTGAGCCCCGAATCTCTGGGGCCAACGTCCTGACTTTC

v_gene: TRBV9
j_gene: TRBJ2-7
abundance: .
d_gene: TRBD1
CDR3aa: CASSVAGTGLHEQYF
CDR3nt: TGTGCCAGCAGCGTAGCTGGGACAGGGTTACACGAGCAGTACTTC

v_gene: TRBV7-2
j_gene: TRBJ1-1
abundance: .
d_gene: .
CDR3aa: CASSLLRSMNTEAFF
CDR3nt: TGTGCCAGCAGCTTATTGCGGTCTATGAACACTGAAGCTTTCTTT

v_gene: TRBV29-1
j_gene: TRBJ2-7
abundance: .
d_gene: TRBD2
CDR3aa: CSVGRLAGVYEQYF
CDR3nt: TGCAGCGTCGGAAGACTAGCGGGAGTATACGAGCAGTACTTC

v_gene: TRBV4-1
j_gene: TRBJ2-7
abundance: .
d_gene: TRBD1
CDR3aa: CASSQGSGTAKYEQYF
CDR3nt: TGCGCCAGCAGCCAAGGGTCCGGGACAGCAAAATACGAGCAGTACTTC

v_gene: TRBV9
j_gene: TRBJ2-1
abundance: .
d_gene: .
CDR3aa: CASSEDLSYNEQFF
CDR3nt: TGTGCCAGCAGCGAGGACTTATCCTACAATGAGCAGTTCTTC

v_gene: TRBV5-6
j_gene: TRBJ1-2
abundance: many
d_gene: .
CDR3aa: CASSLNGLYGYTF
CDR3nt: TGTGCCAGCAGCTTGAACGGCTTATATGGCTACACCTTC

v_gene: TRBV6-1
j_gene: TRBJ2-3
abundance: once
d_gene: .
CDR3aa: CASSLVGDTQYF
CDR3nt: TGTGCCAGCAGCCTCGTAGGAGATACGCAGTATTTT

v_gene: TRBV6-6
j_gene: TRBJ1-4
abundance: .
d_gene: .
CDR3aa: CATKGPNEKLFF
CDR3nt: TGTGCCACCAAAGGACCTAATGAAAAACTGTTTTTT

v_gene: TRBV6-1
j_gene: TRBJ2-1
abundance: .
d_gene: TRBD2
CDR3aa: CASSEESGGGSGSRRFF
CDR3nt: TGTGCCAGCAGTGAAGAATCGGGAGGTGGTAGCGGGAGCCGTCGGTTCTTC

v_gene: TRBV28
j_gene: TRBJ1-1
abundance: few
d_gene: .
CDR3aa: CASTGSEAFF
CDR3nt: TGTGCCAGCACAGGGTCTGAAGCTTTCTTT

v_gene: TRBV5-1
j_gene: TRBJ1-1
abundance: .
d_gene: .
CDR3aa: CASSLDGDTEAFF
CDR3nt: TGCGCCAGCAGCTTGGATGGGGACACTGAAGCTTTCTTT